These 22 T cell receptor beta chains were all obtained from the same sample, sequenced in a study of blood T cell repertoires in COVID-19. Clones were sequenced by immunoSEQ multiplex PCR, and TCRdb holds only the in-frame ones, with some missing. The sample lists 350,000 to 450,000 clones, 70% to 90% occurring once. Sequencing used peripheral blood. The source of these receptors is a woman in her sixties or seventies with COVID-19, enrolled during active disease.

The chain links TRBV28 to TRBJ2-1, with a weak D call TRBD2 (5 bases). Germline V lookup: CDR1 MDHEN, CDR2 SYDVKM. This CDR3 is built from 13 residues. The ends were cut back, 3 bases at V and 9 bases at J, with 12 bases in the middle. CDR3 sequence reads: CASSFFRTGEQFF. For the CDR3, the DNA is TGTGCCAGCAGTTTCTTCCGGACTGGTGAGCAGTTCTTC. Full variable domain (rest looked up from reference TRBV28 and TRBJ2-1): DVKVTQSSRYLVKRTGEKVFLECVQDMDHENMFWYRQDPGLGLRLIYFSYDVKMKEKGDIPEGYSVSREKKERFSLILESASTNQTSMYLCASSFFRTGEQFFGPGTRLTVL.

The chain uses TRBV19 and TRBJ1-2; 10 bases fit TRBD1. The CDR3 has 17 amino acids. Germline V gene sequence: CDR1 LNHDA, CDR2 SQIVND (reference sequence). V lost 10 bases to trimming and J lost 4 bases; unmatched junction nucleotides: 18. The CDR3: CATQAGTGAIHVYGYTF. Written as DNA, the CDR3 is TGTGCCACCCAGGCGGGGACAGGGGCTATACACGTCTATGGCTACACCTTC.

The chain combines TRBV28 with TRBJ1-2, with a weak D call TRBD1 (5 bases). This CDR3 is 10 amino acids long. The germline gives CDR1 MDHEN, CDR2 SYDVKM. Trimming removed 9 bases at V and 5 bases at J, with 7 bases between. Here the CDR3 reads CASGAYGYTF. Written as DNA, the CDR3 is TGTGCCAGTGGGGCGTATGGCTACACCTTC.

The chain couples TRBV6-1 to TRBJ1-6; tentatively, D is TRBD1 (5 bases). Trimming stripped 1 base from V and 4 bases from J, with 5 bases between. Germline lookup yields CDR1 MNHNS and CDR2 SASEGT. This CDR3 is built from 14 residues. Here the CDR3 DNA reads TGTGCCAGCAGTGAAGGACAGTATAATTCACCCCTCCACTTT. Amino acids: CASSEGQYNSPLHF.

The rearrangement uses TRBV6-5 and TRBJ2-4; TRBD1 might be the D (6 bases). CDR1 and CDR2 (germline): MNHEY, SVGAGI. V gave up 6 bases and J gave up 6 bases, with 15 bases separating them. The CDR3 is 14 residues long. The CDR3 spells CASSLGQPTNIQYF. In DNA, the CDR3 is TGTGCCAGCAGCCTCGGACAGCCCACAAACATTCAGTACTTC.

This chain joins TRBV19 and TRBJ2-7; D is possibly TRBD2 (5 bases). CDR1 is LNHDA and CDR2 is SQIVND in the germline V gene (reference sequence). Between the trimmed V and J ends, which lost 5 bases and 7 bases, there was a span of 18 bases. This CDR3 is built from 14 residues. The CDR3 sequence: CASSAGGARGEQYF. The CDR3 nucleotides read TGTGCCAGTAGTGCAGGAGGAGCTCGGGGAGAGCAGTACTTC.

In its sample, this clone was seen a few times. J is TRBJ1-5 and V is TRBV7-9, with D possibly matching TRBD1 (6 bases). Trimming left V 4 bases short and J 5 bases short, with 12 bases between. This CDR3 region has 14 residues. Germline V CDR1 and CDR2: SEHNR, FQNEAQ (reference sequence). The CDR3, as DNA: TGTGCCAGCAGCTCGGCGACAGGAGATCAGCCCCAGCATTTT. Amino acid sequence: CASSSATGDQPQHF.

The V gene is TRBV7-2, the J gene TRBJ1-6; 8 bases are shared with TRBD1. J was trimmed by 1 base and V by 7 bases; bases with no gene match: 6. Germline-derived CDR1 and CDR2 are SGHTA and FQGNSA. This CDR3 has 16 residues. In nucleotides, the CDR3 is TGTGCCAGCACCGGACAGGGATTGTCCTATAATTCACCCCTCCACTTT. Translated, it gives CASTGQGLSYNSPLHF.

The chain couples TRBV5-8 to TRBJ2-2, with 9 positions matching TRBD1. CDR3 length equals 17 residues. Germline CDR1 SGHTS, CDR2 YDEGEE. Trimming cost V 6 bases and J 0 bases; bases outside gene matches: 9. The DNA of the CDR3 is TGTGCCAGCATCAGGACAGGGGTGACTACGAACACCGGGGAGCTGTTTTTT. Protein product: CASIRTGVTTNTGELFF.

The chain employs TRBV2 and TRBJ1-2; 10 positions match TRBD1. Per germline, CDR1 SNHLY and CDR2 FYNNEI. Unmatched junction bases numbered 7, after V lost 3 bases and J lost 3 bases. This CDR3 contains 16 residues. Written as DNA, the CDR3 is TGTGCCAGCAGTGATAGCCCGACAGGGGGCCACTATGGCTACACCTTC. Encoded protein: CASSDSPTGGHYGYTF. Looking up the rest from reference TRBV2 and TRBJ1-2 gives the full variable domain: EPEVTQTPSHQVTQMGQEVILRCVPISNHLYFYWYRQILGQKVEFLVSFYNNEISEKSEIFDDQFSVERPDGSNFTLKIRSTKLEDSAMYFCASSDSPTGGHYGYTFGSGTRLTVV.

The CDR3 DNA reads TGTGCCAGCTCCTCGACAGGAGAGTTCAATCAGCCCCAGCATTTT. Residues: CASSSTGEFNQPQHF. The chain recombines TRBV18 with TRBJ1-5; perhaps TRBD1 as D (6 bases). Germline V gene data show CDR1 as KGHSH and CDR2 as LQKENI. V lost 6 bases to trimming and J lost 3 bases, with 15 bases between them. This CDR3 has 15 amino acids.

The chain joins TRBV9 to TRBJ1-5; D perhaps matches TRBD1 (5 bases). Trimming stripped 5 bases from V and 2 bases from J, with 14 bases between. The CDR3 totals 15 residues. Germline V gives CDR1 SGDLS, CDR2 YYNGEE. This CDR3 is CASSTRGEGNQPQHF. The DNA of the CDR3 is TGTGCCAGCAGTACCCGGGGGGAGGGCAATCAGCCCCAGCATTTT. Supplemented by reference TRBV9 and TRBJ1-5, the full variable domain reads DSGVTQTPKHLITATGQRVTLRCSPRSGDLSVYWYQQSLDQGLQFLIQYYNGEERAKGNILERFSAQQFPDLHSELNLSSLELGDSALYFCASSTRGEGNQPQHFGDGTRLSIL.

Comment on this clone: A read error may account for a junction end that differs from germline. The V call is TRBV7-7, the J call TRBJ1-2; 7 bases line up with TRBD1. The CDR3 contains 15 residues. Germline values: CDR1 SSHAT, CDR2 FNYEAQ (reference sequence). The CDR3 region has the DNA TGTGCTAGCAGGCACCCCAGGAGGGGGCGCCAGGGCTACACCTTC. It encodes CASRHPRRGRQGYTF.

V gene TRBV15 combines with J gene TRBJ1-2; possible D gene TRBD1, 6 bases. The germline CDR1 and CDR2 sequences are LNHNV and YYDKDF (reference sequence). Trimming pared 3 bases from V and 7 bases from J, leaving 15 bases between. CDR3 length equals 14 residues. The CDR3 nucleotides read TGTGCCACCAGCAGGGGAGACAGGCCCCGTGGCTACACCTTC. Translated, it gives CATSRGDRPRGYTF.

This chain uses TRBV3-1 (or the pseudogene TRBV3-2) with TRBJ1-5; D ambiguous. This CDR3 contains 17 residues. Germline CDR1 LGHDT, CDR2 YNNKEL (reference sequence). Between the trimmed V and J ends, which lost 0 bases and 2 bases, there was a span of 14 bases. This chain's CDR3 is CASSQEHAVGGNQPQHF. For the CDR3, the DNA is TGTGCCAGCAGCCAAGAACATGCAGTCGGAGGCAATCAGCCCCAGCATTTT.

V gene TRBV19 combines with J gene TRBJ2-7, with 8 bases fitting TRBD1. V gave up 6 bases and J gave up 1 base; unmatched junction bases: 8. The CDR3 spans 15 residues. Germline CDR1 LNHDA, CDR2 SQIVND (reference sequence). DNA for the CDR3: TGTGCCAGTAGGGCAGGGGGCGCGGGTTCCTACGAGCAGTACTTC. Protein sequence: CASRAGGAGSYEQYF.

The chain recombines TRBV5-6 with TRBJ1-6; D ambiguous. The CDR3 has 12 residues. The germline gives CDR1 SGHDT, CDR2 YYEEEE. V was cut by 4 bases and J by 7 bases, with 6 bases left in between. CDR3 loop: CASSIQNSPLHF. The CDR3 nucleotides are TGTGCCAGCAGCATCCAAAATTCACCCCTCCACTTT.

A note on this clone: Other DNA sequences from this sample encode an identical CDR3 as well. The chain links TRBV18 to TRBJ2-3, with a tentative D call TRBD1 (5 bases). This CDR3 is 14 amino acids long. The germline gives CDR1 KGHSH, CDR2 LQKENI. Trimming removed 3 bases at V and 1 base at J, with 8 bases between. CDR3 in DNA: TGTGCCAGCTCACCGGAAGGGGGCACAGATACGCAGTATTTT. It encodes CASSPEGGTDTQYF.

This chain joins TRBV6-5 and TRBJ1-1, with D uncertain. The ends were cut back, 6 bases at V and 6 bases at J, with 8 bases in the middle. The length of the CDR3 is 11 residues. Germline V CDR1 and CDR2: MNHEY, SVGAGI. The CDR3 sequence: CASSRGAEAFF. The CDR3 coding sequence is TGTGCCAGCAGCCGAGGTGCTGAAGCTTTCTTT.

The chain employs TRBV4-2 and TRBJ2-1; 11 nucleotides align to TRBD2. Germline CDR1 and CDR2: LGHNA and YNFKEQ. This CDR3 is 18 amino acids long. Trimming removed 3 bases from V and 7 bases from J; junction bases left unmatched: 14. The CDR3: CASSHGVRLAGGMNEQFF. CDR3 in DNA: TGTGCCAGCAGCCATGGTGTCCGGCTAGCGGGGGGCATGAATGAGCAGTTCTTC.

This chain links TRBV28 with TRBJ2-6, with TRBD2 as a possible D gene (5 bases). The CDR3 consists of 17 residues. Trimming took off 2 bases at V and 2 bases at J, with 13 bases between the two ends. The germline V gene has CDR1 MDHEN and CDR2 SYDVKM. This chain's CDR3 is CASSLNPGTTGANVLTF. In DNA, the CDR3 is TGTGCCAGCAGTTTAAACCCGGGAACTACTGGGGCCAACGTCCTGACTTTC.

This clone was seen a few times. The V and J genes are TRBV2 and TRBJ2-2; 8 nucleotides match TRBD1. Trimming removed 6 bases from V and 9 bases from J; junction bases left unmatched: 3. Germline V gene sequence: CDR1 SNHLY, CDR2 FYNNEI. The CDR3 length is 12 residues. The CDR3 DNA is TGTGCCAGCAGCCAGGGGGCCCGGGAGCTGTTTTTT. Protein product: CASSQGARELFF.